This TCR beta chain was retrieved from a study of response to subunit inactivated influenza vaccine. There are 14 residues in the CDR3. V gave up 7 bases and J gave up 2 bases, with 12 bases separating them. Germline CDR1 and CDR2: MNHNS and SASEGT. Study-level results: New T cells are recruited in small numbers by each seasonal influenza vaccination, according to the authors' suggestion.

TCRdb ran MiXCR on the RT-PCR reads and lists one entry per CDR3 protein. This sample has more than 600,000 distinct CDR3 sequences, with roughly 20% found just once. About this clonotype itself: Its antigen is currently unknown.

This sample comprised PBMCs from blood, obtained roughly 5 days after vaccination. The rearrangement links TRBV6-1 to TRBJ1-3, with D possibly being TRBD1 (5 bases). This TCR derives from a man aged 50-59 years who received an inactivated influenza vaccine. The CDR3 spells CASKQGATGNTIYF. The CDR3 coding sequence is TGTGCCAGCAAGCAAGGGGCGACTGGAAACACCATATATTTT.